The next 11 T cell receptor beta chains were all read from a single sample in a study of blood T cells in healthy people across ages. The authors ran a second PCR of roughly 7 to 11 cycles using a sample-barcoded 5' primer and a J-beta primer mix. TCRdb redid the calling of the 5' RACE reads with MiXCR, one entry per CDR3 protein. Seen here are about 590,000 distinct CDR3 sequences, about 30% observed once, and the top ten hold approximately 14%. Sequencing was carried out using blood. The receptor source for this set is a woman older than 75 in good health.

Concerning this clonotype: This could be a read error, since a much larger clone is one nucleotide away. J is TRBJ2-5 and V is TRBV7-2; perhaps D is TRBD1 or TRBD2 (6 bases each). Germline assignment: CDR1 SGHTA and CDR2 FQGNSA. V gave up 4 bases and J gave up 7 bases, with 10 bases separating them. The CDR3 covers 12 residues. CDR3 sequence reads: CASSSGGGTQYF. The CDR3 region has the DNA TGTGCCAGCAGCTCTGGAGGGGGGACCCAGTACTTC.

As to this clonotype: A much larger clone is a single base away; this may be a read error. The J gene is TRBJ2-1, the V gene TRBV2, with D perhaps assigned TRBD1 or TRBD2 (5 bases each). Per the germline V gene, CDR1 is SNHLY and CDR2 is FYNNEI. V lost 7 bases to trimming and J lost 2 bases, with 12 bases between them. The CDR3 covers 14 residues. The CDR3 region is CASTLGTTYNEQFF. The CDR3 DNA follows: TGTGCCAGCACCTTAGGGACCACCTACAATGAGCAGTTCTTC.

The table lists this clonotype with a few counts. This sequence may be a read error, since a much larger clone differs from it by one base. The chain combines TRBV12-3 or TRBV12-4 with TRBJ2-7; 12 bases are shared with TRBD1. V shed 4 bases and J 6 bases; nucleotides not matched to a gene: 4. CDR3 length equals 14 residues. CDR3 residues: CASSCGDRGLEQYF. The CDR3 DNA sequence: TGTGCCAGCAGTTGCGGGGACAGGGGGCTCGAGCAGTACTTC.

A single count supports this clonotype. The genes are TRBV7-2 and TRBJ2-7, with unresolved D. Judging by the DNA end, TRBJ2-5 fits better; the J call may be wrong. This CDR3 has 15 amino acids. Germline CDR1 SGHTA, CDR2 FQGNSA. Written as DNA, the CDR3 is TGTGCCAGCAGCTTAGTTGCCGCATACCAAGAGACCCAGTACTTC. Protein sequence: CASSLVAAYQETQYF.

The sample holds many counts of this clonotype. A much larger clone sits a single nucleotide away, making a read error possible. This chain uses TRBV14 with TRBJ2-5; D possibly corresponds to TRBD1 (7 bases). The CDR3 is 15 residues long. Germline assignment: CDR1 SGHDN and CDR2 FVKESK. Trimming stripped 0 bases from V and 11 bases from J, with 19 bases between. This CDR3 reads CASSQETGRYNEQYF. The DNA for the CDR3 is TGTGCCAGCAGCCAAGAGACAGGGAGGTACAATGAGCAGTACTTC.

This chain links TRBV7-9 with TRBJ2-1, with D unclear. CDR1 and CDR2 from the germline V gene are SEHNR and FQNEAQ (reference sequence). V shed 2 bases and J shed 0 bases, with 11 bases lying between them. This CDR3 contains 16 residues. The CDR3 DNA follows: TGTGCCAGCAGCTTAAGTCGTTCAAGCTCCTACAATGAGCAGTTCTTC. Translating gives CASSLSRSSSYNEQFF. Based on the CDR3 plus reference TRBV7-9 and TRBJ2-1, the full variable domain is DTGVSQNPRHKITKRGQNVTFRCDPISEHNRLYWYRQTLGQGPEFLTYFQNEAQLEKSRLLSDRFSAERPKGSFSTLEIQRTEQGDSAMYLCASSLSRSSSYNEQFFGPGTRLTVL.

This clonotype was recorded a few times. This rearrangement joins TRBV5-1 to TRBJ1-6; 10 nucleotides match TRBD1. CDR1 is SGHRS and CDR2 is YFSETQ in the germline V gene. V gave up 5 bases and J gave up 7 bases; unmatched junction bases: 3. CDR3 length equals 14 residues. The CDR3 nucleotides are TGCGCCAGCAGGCTGGACAGGGGGAATTCACCCCTCCACTTT. Protein: CASRLDRGNSPLHF.

In this sample, this clonotype turned up a few times. Sequence at one end of the junction differs from germline and may be a read error. The gene calls are TRBV27 and TRBJ1-4, with D tentatively TRBD1 (5 bases). The CDR3 is 15 amino acids. Germline V CDR1 and CDR2: MNHEY, SMNVEV (reference sequence). The CDR3 coding sequence is TGTGCCAGCAGTTTTGGGGGATTGGGTAATGAAAAACGGTTTTTT. Its translation: CASSFGGLGNEKRFF.

This clonotype was counted a few times. This chain joins TRBV4-3 and TRBJ1-1; D remains ambiguous. CDR3 length: 14 residues. Germline CDR1 is LGHNA and CDR2 is YSLEER. Trimming left V 1 base short and J 1 base short, with 7 bases between. In nucleotides, the CDR3 is TGCGCCAGCAGCCAAGTCGCTGCGAACACTGAAGCTTTCTTT. Translated: CASSQVAANTEAFF.

This chain links TRBV6-1 with TRBJ2-1; TRBD2 agrees at 7 bases. The CDR3 consists of 14 residues. Trimming cost V 6 bases and J 0 bases; bases outside gene matches: 2. Germline V gene data show CDR1 as MNHNS and CDR2 as SASEGT. For the CDR3, the DNA is TGTGCCAGCAGCGGGGGGAGCTCCTACAATGAGCAGTTCTTC. Protein product: CASSGGSSYNEQFF.

The chain couples TRBV12-3 or TRBV12-4 to TRBJ2-1, with unresolved D. The CDR3 is 13 amino acids. Trimming shortened V by 5 bases and J by 3 bases, and 8 bases separated the two germline ends. The CDR3 DNA follows: TGTGCCAGCAGTGGACGATTCTACAATGAGCAGTTCTTC. As protein: CASSGRFYNEQFF.